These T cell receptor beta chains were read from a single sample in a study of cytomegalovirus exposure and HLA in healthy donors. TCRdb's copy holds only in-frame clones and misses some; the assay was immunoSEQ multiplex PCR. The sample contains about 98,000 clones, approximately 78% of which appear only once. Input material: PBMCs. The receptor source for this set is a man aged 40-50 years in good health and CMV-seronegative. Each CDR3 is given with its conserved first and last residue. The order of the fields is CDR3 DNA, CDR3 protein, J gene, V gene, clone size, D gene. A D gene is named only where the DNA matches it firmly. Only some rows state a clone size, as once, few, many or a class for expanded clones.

cdr3_nt: TGTGCCAGAAGCACTAAGGGACAGAGCTCCTACGAGCAGTACTTC
cdr3_aa: CARSTKGQSSYEQYF
j_call: TRBJ2-7
v_call: TRBV5-3
clone_size: NA
d_call: TRBD1

cdr3_nt: TGTGCCAGCAGCCAAGCGGGGACAGAGAACTACGAGCAGTACTTC
cdr3_aa: CASSQAGTENYEQYF
j_call: TRBJ2-7
v_call: TRBV4-2
clone_size: NA
d_call: TRBD1

cdr3_nt: TGTGCCAGCAGCCGAAACCCTAATGAAGCTTTCTTT
cdr3_aa: CASSRNPNEAFF
j_call: TRBJ1-1
v_call: TRBV14
clone_size: NA
d_call: NA

cdr3_nt: TGTGCCAGCAGCACAAGCGGGGTTGGGAACACTGAAGCTTTCTTT
cdr3_aa: CASSTSGVGNTEAFF
j_call: TRBJ1-1
v_call: TRBV7-8
clone_size: NA
d_call: NA

cdr3_nt: TGTTCCAGCAGCTTATCGGAAAAACTGTTTTTT
cdr3_aa: CSSSLSEKLFF
j_call: TRBJ1-4
v_call: TRBV7-9
clone_size: NA
d_call: NA

cdr3_nt: TGTGCCAGCAGCTCGACAGGGGGGTTTGGAGAGCAGTACTTC
cdr3_aa: CASSSTGGFGEQYF
j_call: TRBJ2-7
v_call: TRBV7-6
clone_size: NA
d_call: TRBD1

cdr3_nt: TGTGCCAGCGTGAGCGGGGTTAGCTCCTACAATGAGCAGTTCTTC
cdr3_aa: CASVSGVSSYNEQFF
j_call: TRBJ2-1
v_call: TRBV6-1
clone_size: NA
d_call: TRBD2

cdr3_nt: TGCGCCAGCAGCCCTCTGGCGGGGACAGTTTCCGAAAAACTGTTTTTT
cdr3_aa: CASSPLAGTVSEKLFF
j_call: TRBJ1-4
v_call: TRBV4-1
clone_size: NA
d_call: TRBD1

cdr3_nt: TGTGCCATCAGGGACTCGGGACAGGGGGCTTGTGGCTACACCTTC
cdr3_aa: CAIRDSGQGACGYTF
j_call: TRBJ1-2
v_call: TRBV10-3
clone_size: NA
d_call: TRBD1

cdr3_nt: TGTGCCAGCAGCCCAGGACAAGGCGCGAACACCATATATTTT
cdr3_aa: CASSPGQGANTIYF
j_call: TRBJ1-3
v_call: TRBV6-5
clone_size: NA
d_call: NA

cdr3_nt: TGTGCCGCGTGGGGCTCTAAAAGGAACACTGAAGCTTTCTTT
cdr3_aa: CAAWGSKRNTEAFF
j_call: TRBJ1-1
v_call: TRBV6-6
clone_size: few
d_call: NA

cdr3_nt: TGTGCCTGGAGTACCGGAGGGCCCCAGCATTTT
cdr3_aa: CAWSTGGPQHF
j_call: TRBJ1-5
v_call: TRBV30
clone_size: NA
d_call: NA

cdr3_nt: TGCGCCAGCAGCTTCACAGGGAGCTCCTACGAGCAGTACTTC
cdr3_aa: CASSFTGSSYEQYF
j_call: TRBJ2-7
v_call: TRBV5-1
clone_size: NA
d_call: NA

cdr3_nt: TGTGCCAGCTCACCGGCGTGGGGGGGGCTGGAAGAGACCCAGTACTTC
cdr3_aa: CASSPAWGGLEETQYF
j_call: TRBJ2-5
v_call: TRBV18
clone_size: few
d_call: NA

cdr3_nt: TGTGCCTGGAGTGGGGGCCTTTATGTGTACTTC
cdr3_aa: CAWSGGLYVYF
j_call: TRBJ2-7
v_call: TRBV30
clone_size: NA
d_call: NA

cdr3_nt: TGTGCCAGCATTCCCGTCAGACAGGGCCCAACCACAGATACGCAGTATTTT
cdr3_aa: CASIPVRQGPTTDTQYF
j_call: TRBJ2-3
v_call: TRBV2
clone_size: NA
d_call: TRBD1

cdr3_nt: TGTGCCAGCTCACCACGGGTTGAGGGGGGGCGGTCCACTGAAGCTTTCTTT
cdr3_aa: CASSPRVEGGRSTEAFF
j_call: TRBJ1-1
v_call: TRBV18
clone_size: NA
d_call: NA

cdr3_nt: TGTGCCAGCAGTTTGGGGGGAAACGTGGACACTGAAGCTTTCTTT
cdr3_aa: CASSLGGNVDTEAFF
j_call: TRBJ1-1
v_call: TRBV28
clone_size: NA
d_call: NA

cdr3_nt: TGTGCCAGCAGCCGGGGACTAGCGGGGGGACTCACAGATACGCAGTATTTT
cdr3_aa: CASSRGLAGGLTDTQYF
j_call: TRBJ2-3
v_call: TRBV7-3
clone_size: NA
d_call: TRBD2

cdr3_nt: TGTGCCTGGAGTCCAACCGACAGCGTCTATGGCTACACCTTC
cdr3_aa: CAWSPTDSVYGYTF
j_call: TRBJ1-2
v_call: TRBV30
clone_size: NA
d_call: NA

cdr3_nt: TGTGCCAGCAGCAGCCGGACTCCGAAGTCCACCGGGGGGACCTACGAGCAGTACTTC
cdr3_aa: CASSSRTPKSTGGTYEQYF
j_call: TRBJ2-7
v_call: TRBV7-8
clone_size: NA
d_call: TRBD2

cdr3_nt: TGTGCCAGCACGAGGACAGGGGTTAACACCGGGGAGCTGTTTTTT
cdr3_aa: CASTRTGVNTGELFF
j_call: TRBJ2-2
v_call: TRBV25-1
clone_size: NA
d_call: TRBD1

cdr3_nt: TGTGCCAGCAGCGTAGCTACGTCGGGACAGGGCTTCACAGATACGCAGTATTTT
cdr3_aa: CASSVATSGQGFTDTQYF
j_call: TRBJ2-3
v_call: TRBV9
clone_size: once
d_call: TRBD1

cdr3_nt: TGTGCCAGCAGCTTAACCGGGACAGGGGTAAACGAGCAGTACTTC
cdr3_aa: CASSLTGTGVNEQYF
j_call: TRBJ2-7
v_call: TRBV7-9
clone_size: NA
d_call: TRBD1

cdr3_nt: TGTGCCAGCTCACCACCGGGGGACAGAAGGAGGAACACTGAAGCTTTCTTT
cdr3_aa: CASSPPGDRRRNTEAFF
j_call: TRBJ1-1
v_call: TRBV18
clone_size: NA
d_call: TRBD1

cdr3_nt: TGCGCCAGCAGCCCAACAGGGCGTAGCACCGGGGAGCTGTTTTTT
cdr3_aa: CASSPTGRSTGELFF
j_call: TRBJ2-2
v_call: TRBV5-1
clone_size: NA
d_call: NA

cdr3_nt: TGTGCCAGCAGCACTAGCGGGGGCCAAGAGACCCAGTACTTC
cdr3_aa: CASSTSGGQETQYF
j_call: TRBJ2-5
v_call: TRBV11-2
clone_size: NA
d_call: TRBD2

cdr3_nt: TGTGCCAGCAGTTACTCGAATCCCGAGGGAACCTACGAGCAGTACTTC
cdr3_aa: CASSYSNPEGTYEQYF
j_call: TRBJ2-7
v_call: TRBV6-8
clone_size: NA
d_call: NA

cdr3_nt: TGTGCCAGCAGTGACTACTCTCTGACTAGCGGGGCCAGCTACAATGAGCAGTTCTTC
cdr3_aa: CASSDYSLTSGASYNEQFF
j_call: TRBJ2-1
v_call: TRBV6-1
clone_size: NA
d_call: TRBD2

cdr3_nt: TGTGCCAGCACCGGACACTTCAATCAGCCCCAGCATTTT
cdr3_aa: CASTGHFNQPQHF
j_call: TRBJ1-5
v_call: TRBV6-1
clone_size: once
d_call: NA

cdr3_nt: TGTGCCAGCAGTGAGTGGAGGGATGAGCAGTTCTTC
cdr3_aa: CASSEWRDEQFF
j_call: TRBJ2-1
v_call: TRBV25-1
clone_size: once
d_call: NA

cdr3_nt: TGTGCCAGCAGGGACAGGGGGCCCTATGGCTACACCTTC
cdr3_aa: CASRDRGPYGYTF
j_call: TRBJ1-2
v_call: TRBV2
clone_size: NA
d_call: TRBD1

cdr3_nt: TGTTCCAGCAGCTTAGTAGTCGGGGGGCAAGATGAAGCTTTCTTT
cdr3_aa: CSSSLVVGGQDEAFF
j_call: TRBJ1-1
v_call: TRBV7-9
clone_size: NA
d_call: NA

cdr3_nt: TGTGCCAGCAGTTCCCTGACAGGGGGGAACACTGAAGCTTTCTTT
cdr3_aa: CASSSLTGGNTEAFF
j_call: TRBJ1-1
v_call: TRBV6-1
clone_size: NA
d_call: TRBD1

cdr3_nt: TGTGCCAGCAGCTTAGGTCCTTCCGAGACCCAGTACTTC
cdr3_aa: CASSLGPSETQYF
j_call: TRBJ2-5
v_call: TRBV11-3
clone_size: NA
d_call: NA

cdr3_nt: TGCGCCAGCAGCCAGCGGCTCCAGCATTTT
cdr3_aa: CASSQRLQHF
j_call: TRBJ1-5
v_call: TRBV4-1
clone_size: NA
d_call: NA

cdr3_nt: TGTGCCAGCAGCGTAGATGAGCGGGGCACTGAAGCTTTCTTT
cdr3_aa: CASSVDERGTEAFF
j_call: TRBJ1-1
v_call: TRBV9
clone_size: NA
d_call: NA

cdr3_nt: TGTGCCAGCAGTTTAGGGCAGGGAAATCAGCCCCAGCATTTT
cdr3_aa: CASSLGQGNQPQHF
j_call: TRBJ1-5
v_call: TRBV27
clone_size: NA
d_call: NA

cdr3_nt: TGTGCCAGCCCGTCACGCGGGGGCGGAGTATTCACCGGGGAGCTGTTTTTT
cdr3_aa: CASPSRGGGVFTGELFF
j_call: TRBJ2-2
v_call: TRBV7-9
clone_size: few
d_call: NA

cdr3_nt: TGCGCCAGCAGCAAAAACAGGGGCACTAATGAAAAACTGTTTTTT
cdr3_aa: CASSKNRGTNEKLFF
j_call: TRBJ1-4
v_call: TRBV5-1
clone_size: NA
d_call: TRBD1

cdr3_nt: TGTGCCAGTAGTATAGTACAGGGATGGAGCGAGCAGTACTTC
cdr3_aa: CASSIVQGWSEQYF
j_call: TRBJ2-7
v_call: TRBV19
clone_size: NA
d_call: NA

cdr3_nt: TGTGCCAGCAGCTTAGCTGCTTGGACAGCTGACTACGAGCAGTACTTC
cdr3_aa: CASSLAAWTADYEQYF
j_call: TRBJ2-7
v_call: TRBV7-9
clone_size: NA
d_call: NA